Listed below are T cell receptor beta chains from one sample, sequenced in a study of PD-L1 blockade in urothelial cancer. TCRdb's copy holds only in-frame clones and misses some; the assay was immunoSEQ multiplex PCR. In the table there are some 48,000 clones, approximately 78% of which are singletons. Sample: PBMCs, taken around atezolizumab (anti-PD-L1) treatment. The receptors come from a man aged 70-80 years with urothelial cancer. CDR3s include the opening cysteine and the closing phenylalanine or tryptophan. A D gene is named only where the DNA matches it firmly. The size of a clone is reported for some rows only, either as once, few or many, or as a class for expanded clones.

CASSYLQGQGEKLFF	TRBV5-1	NA	TRBD1	TRBJ1-4
CARSSGRLNQPQHF	TRBV5-3	NA	NA	TRBJ1-5
CASSLDSSYNEQFF	TRBV5-4	NA	NA	TRBJ2-1
CACRTGGSYEQYF	TRBV30	NA	TRBD1	TRBJ2-7
CASSGAGGSYGYTF	TRBV2	NA	TRBD1	TRBJ1-2
CAISGVRTGGVEQYF	TRBV10-3	NA	TRBD1	TRBJ2-7
CASSPAEGGRGQYF	TRBV18	NA	NA	TRBJ2-7
CSVMRGPSGSSEQYF	TRBV29-1	NA	TRBD2	TRBJ2-7
CASSQRRAGDTQYF	TRBV7-2	once	NA	TRBJ2-3
CASSALGQVSYEQYF	TRBV19	NA	TRBD1	TRBJ2-7
CASTSGISSYEQYF	TRBV10-3	NA	TRBD2	TRBJ2-7
CASRTWRAGGNTGELFF	TRBV27	NA	TRBD1	TRBJ2-2
CASSPQGAGEQFF	TRBV18	NA	TRBD1	TRBJ2-1
CASKLQGLDEKLFF	TRBV12-5	NA	NA	TRBJ1-4
CSARDRGEQYF	TRBV20-1	NA	NA	TRBJ2-7
CASSIWGPPWGQGSANTEAFF	TRBV19	NA	NA	TRBJ1-1
CASSLNPGRGTEAFF	TRBV7-3	NA	NA	TRBJ1-1
CASSASGSYNEQFF	TRBV10-1	NA	TRBD2	TRBJ2-1
CASSRDRSTEAFF	TRBV28	few	TRBD1	TRBJ1-1
CASSLYAGSSNQPQHF	TRBV5-6	once	NA	TRBJ1-5
CASSPRDNEQFF	TRBV11-2	NA	NA	TRBJ2-1
CASGPGAGEGTDTQYF	TRBV5-1	NA	TRBD2	TRBJ2-3
CASSLAGRVGTEAFF	TRBV11-2	NA	NA	TRBJ1-1
CASSSNLQGNTEAFF	TRBV5-5	NA	NA	TRBJ1-1
CASSPYLITSGGSTDTQYF	TRBV18	NA	TRBD2	TRBJ2-3
CSAAGDSNQPQHF	TRBV29-1	NA	NA	TRBJ1-5
CASSTRQGADSDTQYF	TRBV7-9	few	TRBD1	TRBJ2-3
CATRRTSGAAGANVLTF	TRBV15	NA	TRBD2	TRBJ2-6
CASSVRLATSTDTQYF	TRBV9	NA	TRBD2	TRBJ2-3
CASSVGPASYEQYF	TRBV9	once	NA	TRBJ2-7
CASSRTGPGLYGYTF	TRBV6-5	once	TRBD1	TRBJ1-2
CASSGTGAANTEAFF	TRBV27	few	TRBD1	TRBJ1-1
CASTPTKGTEYEQYF	TRBV6-1	NA	TRBD1	TRBJ2-7
CASMTDRAGYTF	TRBV19	NA	TRBD1	TRBJ1-2
CATTGQGATEAFF	TRBV19	NA	TRBD1	TRBJ1-1
CASSLAGTGDEQFF	TRBV5-1	NA	TRBD1	TRBJ2-1
CASSDGGSGGYTF	TRBV10-1	few	NA	TRBJ1-2
CASSISNTGELFF	TRBV7-3	NA	NA	TRBJ2-2
CASSPGTSGSLGNEQFF	TRBV5-4	NA	TRBD2	TRBJ2-1
CASKMEDTQYF	TRBV6-6	NA	NA	TRBJ2-3
CASSFTGWNTEAFF	TRBV7-8	NA	NA	TRBJ1-1
CAWSVREKLFF	TRBV30	few	NA	TRBJ1-4
CASSTPGGYTF	TRBV28	NA	NA	TRBJ1-2
CASSDGGKVEQFF	TRBV25-1	NA	NA	TRBJ2-1
CASSYDRGGTEAFF	TRBV14	few	TRBD1	TRBJ1-1
CASSKKGREISYNEQFF	TRBV21-1	few	NA	TRBJ2-1
CASSGNSDSPSSTDTQYF	TRBV28	NA	NA	TRBJ2-3
CATQQFATAIYEQYF	TRBV19	NA	NA	TRBJ2-7
CASRMQGGETQYF	TRBV5-4	NA	NA	TRBJ2-5
CASSQTGTGLGSGYTF	TRBV4-1	NA	TRBD1	TRBJ1-2
CSVEGMVAGALGTGELFF	TRBV29-1	NA	TRBD2	TRBJ2-2
CASSSIRQGPADTQYF	TRBV11-2	NA	TRBD1	TRBJ2-3
CASRLAGGTGELFF	TRBV27	NA	TRBD2	TRBJ2-2
CASSLAAGLNTEAFF	TRBV7-8	NA	NA	TRBJ1-1
CAWSSLGQGYYEQYF	TRBV30	NA	TRBD1	TRBJ2-7